This paragraph covers one T cell receptor beta chain sequence. CDR3 size: 13 residues. From germline, CDR1 is SNHLY and CDR2 FYNNEI. Trimming cost V 3 bases and J 8 bases, with 13 bases left between them. These data belong to a study of neoadjuvant anti-PD-1 for oral cavity cancer. Study summary: Patients without progression received a fourth nivolumab dose around day 43, then surgical resection on days 50-56.

Produced via immunoSEQ multiplex PCR; TCRdb's table is partial and in-frame only. The sample holds around 18,000 clones, approximately 67% seen once. The starting material was PBMCs, obtained before nivolumab (anti-PD-1) treatment. The source is a person between 40 and 79 years old with oral cavity squamous cell carcinoma. This chain links TRBV2 with TRBJ1-1; D is possibly TRBD1 (5 bases). The CDR3 region has the DNA TGTGCCAGCAGTGAGGTAGGGGAGCGGGAAGCTTTCTTT. As protein: CASSEVGEREAFF.